The next 22 T cell receptor beta chains were all read from a single sample in a study of T cell changes during pregnancy in multiple sclerosis. Using immunoSEQ multiplex PCR, the repertoire was profiled, and TCRdb retains in-frame clones only, with some absent. Here the sample spans some 110,000 clones, roughly 92% being singletons. The sequences come from peripheral blood, collected in the third trimester of pregnancy. The receptor set was obtained from a female donor with multiple sclerosis, enrolled in a pregnancy study.

The chain couples TRBV29-1 to TRBJ1-1; D call uncertain. The germline V gene has CDR1 SQVTM and CDR2 ANQGSEA. This CDR3 region has 13 residues. Trimming removed 0 bases at V and 5 bases at J, with 10 bases between. DNA for the CDR3: TGCAGCGTTGAAGATCCCGGGAGGACTGAAGCTTTCTTT. Residues: CSVEDPGRTEAFF.

The chain recombines TRBV5-1 with TRBJ2-3, with 9 nucleotides matching TRBD2. Germline values: CDR1 SGHRS, CDR2 YFSETQ. The CDR3 contains 15 residues. J lost 6 bases, V lost 4 bases, and 9 bases had no gene match. CDR3 residues: CASSLVVAGADTQYF. The CDR3 nucleotides read TGCGCCAGCAGCCTGGTGGTAGCGGGAGCTGATACGCAGTATTTT.

The chain recombines TRBV27 with TRBJ2-7; 13 bases map to TRBD2. CDR1 and CDR2 from the germline V gene are MNHEY and SMNVEV (reference sequence). V lost 2 bases, J lost 8 bases, and 9 bases stayed unmatched. CDR3 length: 16 residues. The CDR3 is CASSLPPGTSGNKQYF. In DNA form, the CDR3 reads TGTGCCAGCAGTTTACCACCCGGGACTAGCGGGAATAAGCAGTACTTC.

V and J are TRBV30 and TRBJ2-1, with D perhaps TRBD1 (5 bases). The CDR3 extends over 12 amino acids. V shed 2 bases and J shed 4 bases, with 6 bases lying between them. Germline CDR1 is GTSNPN and CDR2 is SVGIG (reference sequence). For the CDR3, the DNA is TGTGCCTGGAGTAGGGGTTACAATGAGCAGTTCTTC. Amino acids: CAWSRGYNEQFF.

J is TRBJ2-2 and V is TRBV5-1; D ambiguous. Trimming removed 2 bases at V and 1 base at J, with 12 bases between. From germline, CDR1 is SGHRS and CDR2 YFSETQ. There are 16 residues in the CDR3. CDR3 sequence: CASSFDNLLNTGELFF. For the CDR3, the DNA is TGCGCCAGCAGCTTTGACAATTTACTGAACACCGGGGAGCTGTTTTTT.

The CDR3, as DNA: TGTGCCAGTAGTATACGGGGGGCCAACGTCCTGACTTTC. Its protein is CASSIRGANVLTF. The V and J genes are TRBV19 and TRBJ2-6; D is unclear. CDR3 size: 13 residues. The V gene's germline CDR1 is LNHDA and CDR2 SQIVND (reference sequence). Trimming took 2 bases from V and 4 from J, leaving 3 bases between them.

The gene calls are TRBV2 and TRBJ1-2; perhaps TRBD1 as D (5 bases). There are 15 residues in the CDR3. The germline V and J ends were trimmed by 7 bases and 0 bases, with 15 bases remaining between them. Germline CDR1 reads SNHLY; CDR2 reads FYNNEI. DNA of the CDR3: TGTGCCAGCACGAAGGGGCTCCTCCCTAACTATGGCTACACCTTC. It codes for CASTKGLLPNYGYTF. The full variable domain, completed using reference TRBV2 and TRBJ1-2, is EPEVTQTPSHQVTQMGQEVILRCVPISNHLYFYWYRQILGQKVEFLVSFYNNEISEKSEIFDDQFSVERPDGSNFTLKIRSTKLEDSAMYFCASTKGLLPNYGYTFGSGTRLTVV.

The gene calls are TRBV21-1 and TRBJ1-5. TRBV21-1 is a pseudogene. The CDR3 spans 19 residues. CDR3 nucleotides: TGTGCCAGCAGCAAAGTGGTAAGGGGGGGGTATTATAGCAATCAGCCCCAGCATTTT. Its translation: CASSKVVRGGYYSNQPQHF.

The chain carries TRBV7-8 and TRBJ2-1, with TRBD2 identical over 10 bases. J lost 2 bases, V lost 6 bases, and 4 bases had no gene match. The CDR3 consists of 15 residues. Germline CDR1 is SGHVS and CDR2 is FQNEAQ. The CDR3, as DNA: TGTGCCAGCAGGGCAACTAGCGGGGCCTACAATGAGCAGTTCTTC. It codes for CASRATSGAYNEQFF.

In regard to this clone: In the same sample, other DNA sequences code for this CDR3. The chain links TRBV5-1 to TRBJ2-3; 10 bases align to TRBD1. The V gene end was trimmed by 4 bases and the J gene end by 4 bases; junction bases not matched to a gene: 3. Looked up from germline, CDR1 is SGHRS and CDR2 is YFSETQ. The CDR3 is made up of 14 amino acids. Here the CDR3 reads CASSPTGGADTQYF. The CDR3 nucleotides read TGCGCCAGCAGCCCGACAGGGGGCGCAGATACGCAGTATTTT.

The rearrangement joins TRBV6-1 to TRBJ1-3; no clear D gene. V was cut by 0 bases and J by 0 bases, with 6 bases left in between. Per germline, CDR1 MNHNS and CDR2 SASEGT. The CDR3 consists of 15 residues. The CDR3, as DNA: TGTGCCAGCAGTGAAGCTCCAGGCTCTGGAAACACCATATATTTT. Translated, it gives CASSEAPGSGNTIYF.

The rearrangement joins TRBV7-8 to TRBJ2-6; D gene ambiguous. The length of the CDR3 is 15 residues. V was pared by 4 bases and J by 2 bases, with 9 bases between. Looked up from germline, CDR1 is SGHVS and CDR2 is FQNEAQ. CDR3 coding DNA: TGTGCCAGCAGCTCAACCCAGACTGGGGCCAACGTCCTGACTTTC. Amino acid sequence: CASSSTQTGANVLTF.

On this clone itself: The junction departs from germline at one end; a sequencing error may be responsible. This chain connects TRBV7-6 to TRBJ2-1; D is unclear. Germline V gene lookup returns CDR1 SGHVS and CDR2 FNYEAQ. This CDR3 region has 12 residues. CDR3 in DNA: TGTGCCAGCAGCTTAGATGGCAATGGGCAGTTCTTC. Amino acid sequence: CASSLDGNGQFF.

J is TRBJ2-5 and V is TRBV6-1; D is perhaps TRBD1 (6 bases). The V gene's germline CDR1 is MNHNS and CDR2 SASEGT. V lost 5 bases and J lost 5, with 15 bases in between. The length of the CDR3 is 14 residues. The CDR3 coding sequence is TGTGCCAGCAGTTCACAGGGTGCGAGGGAGACCCAGTACTTC. It codes for CASSSQGARETQYF.

The chain carries TRBV5-1 and TRBJ1-1; D remains ambiguous. Germline V lookup: CDR1 SGHRS, CDR2 YFSETQ. V was shortened by 3 bases and J by 0 bases, with 18 bases between the two germline ends. The CDR3 is made up of 17 amino acids. The CDR3 reads CASSYDTLAPVNTEAFF. The DNA for the CDR3 is TGCGCCAGCAGCTACGACACGCTAGCCCCGGTGAACACTGAAGCTTTCTTT.

J is TRBJ2-5 and V is TRBV28; D unresolved. V was cut by 4 bases and J by 0 bases, with 9 bases left in between. The germline gives CDR1 MDHEN, CDR2 SYDVKM. The CDR3 loop spans 14 amino acids. The CDR3 coding sequence is TGTGCCAGCAGTTCCACGGAGTACCAAGAGACCCAGTACTTC. It codes for CASSSTEYQETQYF.

The table lists this clone with a few counts. The chain uses TRBV5-4 and TRBJ2-2; possibly TRBD2 for D (6 bases). Germline V CDR1 and CDR2: SGHNT, YYREEE (reference sequence). CDR3 length equals 15 residues. Trimming stripped 7 bases from V and 3 bases from J, with 16 bases between. The CDR3 nucleotides are TGTGCCAGCCAAGCGGGCGGGACGGACACCGGGGAGCTGTTTTTT. Amino acid sequence: CASQAGGTDTGELFF.

This clone was observed a few times. The J gene is TRBJ1-1, the V gene TRBV14, with D maybe TRBD1 (5 bases). V was pared by 1 base and J by 0 bases, with 9 bases between. The CDR3 length is 15 residues. From germline, CDR1 is SGHDN and CDR2 FVKESK. CDR3: CASSQVTGLNTEAFF. CDR3 nucleotide sequence: TGTGCCAGCAGCCAAGTCACAGGACTGAACACTGAAGCTTTCTTT.

The chain carries TRBV30 and TRBJ1-6; 7 nucleotides line up with TRBD1. Trimming took 5 bases from V and 7 from J; bases not matched to a gene: 5. CDR1 GTSNPN and CDR2 SVGIG come from the germline V gene (reference sequence). The CDR3 spans 13 residues. This CDR3 reads CAWVPGQNSPLHF. The CDR3 nucleotides are TGTGCCTGGGTCCCGGGACAGAATTCACCCCTCCACTTT.

The V and J genes are TRBV27 and TRBJ2-2; D gene unclear. CDR1 MNHEY and CDR2 SMNVEV come from the germline V gene (reference sequence). The V and J ends lost 3 bases and 4 bases respectively, with 3 bases between them. CDR3 length: 12 amino acids. The CDR3 spells CASSFITGELFF. The CDR3 DNA reads TGTGCCAGCAGTTTCATCACCGGGGAGCTGTTTTTT.

DNA for the CDR3: TGCGCCAGCAGCCTGGGACTAGCGGGAGGAGGAACCGGGGAGCTGTTTTTT. Its protein is CASSLGLAGGGTGELFF. The V and J genes are TRBV5-1 and TRBJ2-2; 15 bases are a match to TRBD2. The ends lost 4 bases at V and 5 bases at J; junction bases unmatched: 6. Germline loops: CDR1 SGHRS, CDR2 YFSETQ. There are 17 residues in the CDR3.

This clone was seen once. The chain joins TRBV19 to TRBJ1-3; D gene unclear. The CDR3 is 14 amino acids. Deletions cut 5 bases from V and 0 bases from J, with 8 bases between. Looked up from germline, CDR1 is LNHDA and CDR2 is SQIVND (reference sequence). CDR3 protein: CASSAEISGNTIYF. CDR3 nucleotide sequence: TGTGCCAGTAGTGCCGAGATCTCTGGAAACACCATATATTTT.